This TCR beta chain stems from a study of blood T cells in healthy people across ages. Study overall: There was about one barcoded beta molecule captured by template switching per two T cells.

The sample holds a few counts of this clonotype. Its antigen is not identified. The authors ran a second PCR of 7 to 11 cycles using a sample-barcoded 5' primer and a J-beta primer mix. The yield of each sample was at least 3 million CDR3-containing paired-end reads. TCRdb re-called the 5' RACE reads with MiXCR, one entry per CDR3 protein. The repertoire holds roughly 500,000 distinct CDR3 sequences, with about 26% as singletons. Overall study results and limits: Estimates drawn from one million T cells were deemed to understate diversity.

The sequencing sample was made of blood. This clonotype originated in a woman in her 70s in good health.

CDR3 coding DNA: TGTGCCAGCAGTAAAGCGGGCCCTTTCTACGAGCAGTACTTC. It encodes CASSKAGPFYEQYF. The chain has TRBV12-3 or TRBV12-4 and TRBJ2-7, with D perhaps TRBD2 (6 bases). This CDR3 contains 14 residues. Trimming left V 5 bases short and J 3 bases short, with 14 bases between.